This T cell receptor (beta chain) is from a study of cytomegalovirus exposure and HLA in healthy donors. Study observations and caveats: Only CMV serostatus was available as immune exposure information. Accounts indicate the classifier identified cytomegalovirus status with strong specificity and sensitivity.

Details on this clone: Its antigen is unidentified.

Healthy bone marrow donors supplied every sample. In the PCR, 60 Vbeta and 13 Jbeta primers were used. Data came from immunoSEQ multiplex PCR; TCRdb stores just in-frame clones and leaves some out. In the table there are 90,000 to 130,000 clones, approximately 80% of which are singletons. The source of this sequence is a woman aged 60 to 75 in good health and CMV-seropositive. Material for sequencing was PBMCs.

The CDR3 sequence: CASSLTTASGSYEQYF. In nucleotides, the CDR3 is TGTGCCAGCAGCTTAACGACGGCTAGCGGGAGCTACGAGCAGTACTTC. The chain carries TRBV7-3 and TRBJ2-7; 10 bases agree with TRBD2. Unmatched junction bases numbered 5, after V lost 0 bases and J lost 3 bases. Germline values: CDR1 SGHTA, CDR2 FQGTGA. This CDR3 contains 16 residues.